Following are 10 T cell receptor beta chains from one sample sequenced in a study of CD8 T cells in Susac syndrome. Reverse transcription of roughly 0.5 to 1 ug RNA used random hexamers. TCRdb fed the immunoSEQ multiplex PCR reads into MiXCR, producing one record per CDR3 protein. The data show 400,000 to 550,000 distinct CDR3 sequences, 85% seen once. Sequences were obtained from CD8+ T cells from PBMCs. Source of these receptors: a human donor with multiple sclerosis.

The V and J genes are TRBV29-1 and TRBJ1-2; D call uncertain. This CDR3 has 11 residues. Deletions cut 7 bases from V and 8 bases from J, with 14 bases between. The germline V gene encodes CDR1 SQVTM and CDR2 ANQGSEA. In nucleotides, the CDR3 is TGCAGCGCTGTGACGGGGTCCGGCTACACCTTC. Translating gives CSAVTGSGYTF. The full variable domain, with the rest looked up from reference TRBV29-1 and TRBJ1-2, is SAVISQKPSRDICQRGTSLTIQCQVDSQVTMMFWYRQQPGQSLTLIATANQGSEATYESGFVIDKFPISRPNLTFSTLTVSNMSPEDSSIYLCSAVTGSGYTFGSGTRLTVV.

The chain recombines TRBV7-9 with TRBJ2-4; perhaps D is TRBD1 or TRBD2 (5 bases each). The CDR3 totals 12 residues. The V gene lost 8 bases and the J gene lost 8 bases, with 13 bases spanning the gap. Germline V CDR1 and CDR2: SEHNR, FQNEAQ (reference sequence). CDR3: CASGEGSDIQYF. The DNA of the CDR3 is TGTGCCAGCGGTGAGGGGAGTGACATTCAGTACTTC.

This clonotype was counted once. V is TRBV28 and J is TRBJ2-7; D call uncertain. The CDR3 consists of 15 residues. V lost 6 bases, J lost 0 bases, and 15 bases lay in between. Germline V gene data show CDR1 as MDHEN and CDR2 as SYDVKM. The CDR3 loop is CASRGEAGTSYEQYF. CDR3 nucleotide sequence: TGTGCCAGCAGGGGCGAAGCCGGAACCTCCTACGAGCAGTACTTC.

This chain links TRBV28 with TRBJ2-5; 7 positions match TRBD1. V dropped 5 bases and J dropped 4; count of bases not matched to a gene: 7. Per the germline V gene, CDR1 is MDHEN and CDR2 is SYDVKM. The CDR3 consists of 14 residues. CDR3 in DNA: TGTGCCAGCAGTAGCCGGGACAGCCTAGAGACCCAGTACTTC. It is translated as CASSSRDSLETQYF.

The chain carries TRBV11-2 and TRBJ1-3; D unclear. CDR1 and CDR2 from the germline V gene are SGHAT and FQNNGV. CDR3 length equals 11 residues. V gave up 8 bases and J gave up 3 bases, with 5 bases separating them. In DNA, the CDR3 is TGTGCCAGCTACCATGGAAACACCATATATTTT. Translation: CASYHGNTIYF.

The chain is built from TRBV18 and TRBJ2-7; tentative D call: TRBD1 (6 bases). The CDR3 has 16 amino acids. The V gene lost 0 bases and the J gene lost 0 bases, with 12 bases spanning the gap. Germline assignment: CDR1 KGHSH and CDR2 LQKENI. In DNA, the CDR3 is TGTGCCAGCTCACCACCTCCGACAGGTTTCTCCTACGAGCAGTACTTC. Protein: CASSPPPTGFSYEQYF.

The CDR3 nucleotides are TGTGCCAGCAGTTTTACCGGACAGGGGGCTGGATATGGCTACACCTTC. Its protein is CASSFTGQGAGYGYTF. This rearrangement joins TRBV27 to TRBJ1-2, with TRBD1 matching 11 bases. Germline loops: CDR1 MNHEY, CDR2 SMNVEV (reference sequence). Losses at the gene ends were 3 bases for V and 5 bases for J; bases not matched to a gene: 8. The CDR3 has 16 amino acids.

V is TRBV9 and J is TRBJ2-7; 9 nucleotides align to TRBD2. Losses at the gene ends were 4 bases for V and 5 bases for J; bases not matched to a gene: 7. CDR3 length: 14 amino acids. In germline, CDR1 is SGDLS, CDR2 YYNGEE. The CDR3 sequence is CASSPGLAIDEQYF. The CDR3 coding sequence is TGTGCCAGCAGCCCAGGACTAGCGATCGACGAGCAGTACTTC.

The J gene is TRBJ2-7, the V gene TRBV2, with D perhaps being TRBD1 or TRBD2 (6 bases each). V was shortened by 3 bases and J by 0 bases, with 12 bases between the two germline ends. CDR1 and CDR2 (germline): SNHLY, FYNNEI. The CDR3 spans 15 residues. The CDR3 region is CASSDGGHPSYEQYF. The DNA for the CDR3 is TGTGCCAGCAGTGATGGGGGGCATCCCTCCTACGAGCAGTACTTC.

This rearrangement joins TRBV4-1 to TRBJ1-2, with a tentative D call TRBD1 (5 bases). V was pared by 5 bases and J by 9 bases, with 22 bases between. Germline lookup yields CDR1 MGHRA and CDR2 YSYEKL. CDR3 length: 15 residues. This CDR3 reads CASSDQTSRQLSYTF. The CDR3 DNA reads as TGCGCCAGCAGCGACCAGACATCCCGACAGTTGAGCTACACCTTC.